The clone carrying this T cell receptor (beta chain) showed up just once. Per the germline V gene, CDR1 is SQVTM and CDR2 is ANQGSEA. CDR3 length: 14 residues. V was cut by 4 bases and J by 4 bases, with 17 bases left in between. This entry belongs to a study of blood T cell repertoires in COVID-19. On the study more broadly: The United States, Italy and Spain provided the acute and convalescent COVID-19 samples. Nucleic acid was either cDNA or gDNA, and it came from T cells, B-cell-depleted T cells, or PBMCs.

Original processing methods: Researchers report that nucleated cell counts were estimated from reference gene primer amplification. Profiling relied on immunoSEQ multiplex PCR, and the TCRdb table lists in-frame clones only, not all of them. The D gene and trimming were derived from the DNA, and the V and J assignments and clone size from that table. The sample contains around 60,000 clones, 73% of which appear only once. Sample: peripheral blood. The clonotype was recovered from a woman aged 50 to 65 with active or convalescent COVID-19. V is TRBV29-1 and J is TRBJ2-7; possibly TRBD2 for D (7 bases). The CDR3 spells CSVGIYREGYEQYF. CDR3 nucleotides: TGCAGCGTTGGAATATACAGGGAGGGGTACGAGCAGTACTTC.